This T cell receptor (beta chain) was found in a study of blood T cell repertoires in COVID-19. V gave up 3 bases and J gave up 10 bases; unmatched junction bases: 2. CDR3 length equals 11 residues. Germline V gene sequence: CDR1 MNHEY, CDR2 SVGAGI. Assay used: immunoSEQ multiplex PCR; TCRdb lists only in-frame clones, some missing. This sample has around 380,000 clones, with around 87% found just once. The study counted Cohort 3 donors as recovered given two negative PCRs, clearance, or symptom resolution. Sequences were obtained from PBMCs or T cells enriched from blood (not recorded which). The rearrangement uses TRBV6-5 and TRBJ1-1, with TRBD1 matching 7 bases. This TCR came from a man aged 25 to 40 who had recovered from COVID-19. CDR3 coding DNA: TGTGCCAGCAGTTATTCAGGGGGAGCTTTCTTT. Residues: CASSYSGGAFF.